Below, 18 T cell receptor beta chains from the same sample are listed, as sequenced in a study of technical replicates of blood from several donors. Produced via immunoSEQ multiplex PCR; TCRdb's table is partial and in-frame only. Of over 55,000 clones listed, about 95% are singletons. The sequenced sample consisted of PBMCs. The receptors come from a human donor in good health. Some clones in this sample may be carry-over from other donors' samples.

This clone has only one observation. This chain links TRBV5-6 with TRBJ2-5; TRBD2 might be the D (6 bases). V lost 4 bases and J lost 1, with 14 bases in between. The CDR3 covers 15 residues. Germline values: CDR1 SGHDT, CDR2 YYEEEE. CDR3 amino acids: CASSPGGGTQETQYF. The CDR3 nucleotides are TGTGCCAGCAGCCCAGGTGGGGGGACCCAAGAGACCCAGTACTTC.

The CDR3 loop is CASSQYGRAWETQYF. The CDR3 region has the DNA TGTGCCAGCAGCCAATACGGCAGGGCTTGGGAGACCCAGTACTTC. The gene calls are TRBV16 and TRBJ2-5, with D possibly being TRBD1 (5 bases). The CDR3 contains 15 residues. The V gene's germline CDR1 is KGHSY and CDR2 FQNENV. Trimming removed 1 base at V and 5 bases at J, with 14 bases between.

The CDR3 sequence is CASSLRQYEQYF. The DNA for the CDR3 is TGTGCCAGCAGCTTAAGACAATACGAGCAGTACTTC. This chain joins TRBV11-2 and TRBJ2-7; D is unclear. The CDR3 is 12 residues long. Trimming removed 2 bases from V and 4 bases from J, with 6 bases in between. Germline CDR1 and CDR2: SGHAT and FQNNGV. Looking up the rest from reference TRBV11-2 and TRBJ2-7 gives the full variable domain: EAGVAQSPRYKIIEKRQSVAFWCNPISGHATLYWYQQILGQGPKLLIQFQNNGVVDDSQLPKDRFSAERLKGVDSTLKIQPAKLEDSAVYLCASSLRQYEQYFGPGTRLTVT.

The chain links TRBV2 to TRBJ1-3, with D possibly being TRBD1 (5 bases). Per germline, CDR1 SNHLY and CDR2 FYNNEI. V dropped 6 bases and J dropped 2 bases, with 17 bases sitting between them. The CDR3 spans 16 residues. The CDR3, as DNA: TGTGCCAGCAGCAAATCGCGGCAGGGAACTGGAAACACCATATATTTT. This sequence encodes CASSKSRQGTGNTIYF.

The V call is TRBV20-1, the J call TRBJ1-1, with D possibly being TRBD1 (5 bases). Per germline, CDR1 DFQATT and CDR2 SNEGSKA (reference sequence). This CDR3 is built from 11 residues. CDR3 region: CSAGRGGFAFF. The DNA of the CDR3 is TGCAGCGCCGGGCGGGGCGGGTTTGCTTTCTTT.

The chain combines TRBV4-2 with TRBJ2-7; no clear D gene. Germline CDR1 LGHNA, CDR2 YNFKEQ. This CDR3 has 15 amino acids. Trimming removed 5 bases from V and 2 bases from J, with 16 bases in between. CDR3 DNA sequence: TGTGCCAGCAGCTCCCGCGCAGCAGGCCCCTACGAGCAGTACTTC. This translates into CASSSRAAGPYEQYF.

This clone occurred a few times. The chain is built from TRBV5-1 and TRBJ2-7; tentatively, D is TRBD1 (5 bases). Germline V lookup: CDR1 SGHRS, CDR2 YFSETQ. This CDR3 is built from 16 residues. Trimming took 3 bases from V and 0 from J, leaving 16 bases between them. The CDR3 DNA reads TGCGCCAGCAGCTCAAAGACACAGGAAATCTCCTACGAGCAGTACTTC. This translates into CASSSKTQEISYEQYF. Full variable domain (missing parts from reference TRBV5-1 and TRBJ2-7): KAGVTQTPRYLIKTRGQQVTLSCSPISGHRSVSWYQQTPGQGLQFLFEYFSETQRNKGNFPGRFSGRQFSNSRSEMNVSTLELGDSALYLCASSSKTQEISYEQYFGPGTRLTVT.

The V call is TRBV2, the J call TRBJ2-3, with TRBD2 matching 9 bases. CDR3 size: 15 residues. Germline V gives CDR1 SNHLY, CDR2 FYNNEI. With V trimmed by 5 bases and J by 1 base, 4 bases remained unmatched. The CDR3 DNA follows: TGTGCCAGCAGTCGACTAGCGGCCCGCACAGATACGCAGTATTTT. Residues: CASSRLAARTDTQYF.

The chain links TRBV6-6 to TRBJ2-7; TRBD2 is a possible D gene (5 bases). The V end was cut by 2 bases, the J end by 4 bases, with 12 bases between. Germline V gene lookup returns CDR1 MNHNY and CDR2 SVGAGI (reference sequence). The CDR3 extends over 14 amino acids. Here the CDR3 DNA reads TGTGCCAGCAGTTACGTGAGGGCCGCATACGAGCAGTACTTC. It encodes CASSYVRAAYEQYF.

The genes are TRBV5-5 and TRBJ1-1; D might be TRBD1 (5 bases). This CDR3 has 15 residues. The V gene's germline CDR1 is SGHKS and CDR2 YYEKEE (reference sequence). The germline V and J ends were trimmed by 2 bases and 5 bases, with 16 bases remaining between them. CDR3 protein: CASSFRALPGTEAFF. DNA for the CDR3: TGTGCCAGCAGCTTCAGGGCGCTCCCGGGTACTGAAGCTTTCTTT.

The chain's CDR3 is CASSLVRTEQETQYF. CDR3 nucleotide sequence: TGTGCCAGCAGCTTAGTGCGGACAGAACAAGAGACCCAGTACTTC. The chain recombines TRBV7-8 with TRBJ2-5; D is perhaps TRBD1 (6 bases). Trimming pared 1 base from V and 2 bases from J, leaving 11 bases between. The CDR3 sequence is 15 residues long. The germline V gene encodes CDR1 SGHVS and CDR2 FQNEAQ.

This clone was seen a handful of times. The J gene is TRBJ2-5, the V gene TRBV28; TRBD2 matches at 10 bases. Trimming at V came to 3 bases and at J to 5 bases, leaving 12 bases not matched to a gene. Germline CDR1 reads MDHEN; CDR2 reads SYDVKM. CDR3 length: 17 residues. CDR3 bases: TGTGCCAGCAGTTTTACCCCGAGCGGGGGGGCCGGGGAGACCCAGTACTTC. This gives the protein CASSFTPSGGAGETQYF.

The sample holds a few counts of this clone. This chain uses TRBV28 with TRBJ2-7; 11 bases match TRBD2. The CDR3 totals 14 residues. Germline CDR1 is MDHEN and CDR2 is SYDVKM. Trimming removed 7 bases from V and 8 bases from J; junction bases left unmatched: 10. DNA for the CDR3: TGTGCCAGCACCACGACTAGCGGGGTGTGGAAGCAGTACTTC. Translating it yields CASTTTSGVWKQYF.

In this sample, this clone turned up a few times. The chain couples TRBV5-4 to TRBJ1-6; D is possibly TRBD1 (6 bases). Trimming shortened V by 1 base and J by 11 bases, and 16 bases separated the two germline ends. The length of the CDR3 is 15 residues. Germline V gives CDR1 SGHNT, CDR2 YYREEE (reference sequence). This CDR3 is CASSLYGTIPTPLHF. The CDR3, as DNA: TGTGCCAGCAGCTTGTATGGGACAATCCCGACACCCCTCCACTTT.

This chain uses TRBV2 with TRBJ1-1; D call uncertain. The V end lost 4 bases, the J end lost 1 base, and 10 bases lay between the germline ends. The CDR3 runs to 14 residues. Germline lookup yields CDR1 SNHLY and CDR2 FYNNEI. The chain's CDR3 is CASSVALSNTEAFF. The CDR3 bases are TGTGCCAGCAGTGTGGCCTTATCGAACACTGAAGCTTTCTTT.

This clone was detected once. The V gene is TRBV14, the J gene TRBJ2-7, with 7 bases fitting TRBD2. After removal of 2 bases from V and 6 bases from J, the junction contained 7 bases not matched to a gene. Germline V gives CDR1 SGHDN, CDR2 FVKESK. The CDR3 extends over 14 amino acids. The CDR3 nucleotides are TGTGCCAGCAGCCAAAGACTAGCTGAGTCCGAGCAGTACTTC. Its translation: CASSQRLAESEQYF. Variable domain in full (rest from reference TRBV14 and TRBJ2-7): EAGVTQFPSHSVIEKGQTVTLRCDPISGHDNLYWYRRVMGKEIKFLLHFVKESKQDESGMPNNRFLAERTGGTYSTLKVQPAELEDSGVYFCASSQRLAESEQYFGPGTRLTVT.

The rearrangement uses TRBV4-3 and TRBJ2-7; 11 bases align to TRBD2. Unmatched junction bases numbered 5, after V lost 0 bases and J lost 1 base. The CDR3 sequence is 17 residues long. The germline V gene encodes CDR1 LGHNA and CDR2 YSLEER. The CDR3 loop is CASSQDLAGGRSYEQYF. The CDR3 DNA reads TGCGCCAGCAGCCAAGACCTAGCGGGGGGTCGGTCCTACGAGCAGTACTTC.

The J gene is TRBJ1-2, the V gene TRBV4-1; D not resolved. The germline gives CDR1 MGHRA, CDR2 YSYEKL. The CDR3 totals 18 residues. Between the trimmed V and J ends, which lost 1 base and 2 bases, there was a span of 20 bases. The CDR3 sequence is CASSQAGLGPRINYGYTF. CDR3 in DNA: TGCGCCAGCAGCCAAGCTGGACTTGGCCCCAGAATCAACTATGGCTACACCTTC.